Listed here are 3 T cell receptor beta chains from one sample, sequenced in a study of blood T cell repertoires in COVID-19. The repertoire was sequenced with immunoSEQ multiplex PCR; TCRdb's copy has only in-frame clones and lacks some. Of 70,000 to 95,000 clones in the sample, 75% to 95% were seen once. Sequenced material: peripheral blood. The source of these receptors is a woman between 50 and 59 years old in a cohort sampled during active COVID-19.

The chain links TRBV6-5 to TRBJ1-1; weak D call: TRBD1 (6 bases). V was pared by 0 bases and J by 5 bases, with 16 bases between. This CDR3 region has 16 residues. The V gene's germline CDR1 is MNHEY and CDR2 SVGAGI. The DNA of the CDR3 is TGTGCCAGCAGTTACTCCACAGGGATAGGGAGAACTGAAGCTTTCTTT. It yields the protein CASSYSTGIGRTEAFF.

The CDR3 sequence: CASSARIGGIYGYTF. The CDR3 DNA reads TGTGCCAGCAGCGCTAGGATCGGTGGAATCTATGGCTACACCTTC. The chain recombines TRBV7-2 with TRBJ1-2, with D uncertain. Germline V gene sequence: CDR1 SGHTA, CDR2 FQGNSA. This CDR3 comprises 15 residues. The ends were cut back, 5 bases at V and 4 bases at J, with 17 bases in the middle. Using reference TRBV7-2 and TRBJ1-2 for the parts outside the CDR3, the full variable domain is GAGVSQSPSNKVTEKGKDVELRCDPISGHTALYWYRQSLGQGLEFLIYFQGNSAPDKSGLPSDRFSAERTGGSVSTLTIQRTQQEDSAVYLCASSARIGGIYGYTFGSGTRLTVV.

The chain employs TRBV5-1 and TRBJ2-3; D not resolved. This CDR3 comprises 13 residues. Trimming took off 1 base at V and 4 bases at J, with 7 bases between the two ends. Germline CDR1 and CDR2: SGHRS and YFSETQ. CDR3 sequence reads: CASSLRVPDTQYF. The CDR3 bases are TGCGCCAGCAGCTTGCGGGTTCCAGATACGCAGTATTTT.